These 14 T cell receptor beta chains share one sample of origin, sequenced in a study of breast tumors, draining lymph nodes, adjacent tissues. Breast cancer patients provided tissue from their axillary draining lymph nodes. Each CDR3 protein is one row after TCRdb ran MiXCR on the multiplex PCR reads. The sample lists approximately 140,000 distinct CDR3 sequences, roughly 33% occurring once. Material for sequencing was axillary lymph node tissue. The origin of the receptors is a female donor with breast cancer. Some clones in this sample may be carry-over from other donors' samples.

The chain combines TRBV4-1 with TRBJ1-4, with D unresolved. V was shortened by 1 base and J by 16 bases, with 25 bases between the two germline ends. CDR1 MGHRA and CDR2 YSYEKL come from the germline V gene. The CDR3 covers 16 residues. The DNA for the CDR3 is TGCGCCAGCAGCCAAGCCCCCCGGCTAACTAATGAAAGACCGTTTTTT. Its translation is CASSQAPRLTNERPFF.

This clonotype was recorded many times. The chain combines TRBV12-3 or TRBV12-4 with TRBJ2-3, with TRBD1 matching over 9 bases. The J segment lost 3 bases and the V segment lost 6 bases, leaving 4 bases of the junction unmatched. The CDR3 is 14 amino acids. The CDR3 sequence: CASRQGAGTDTQYF. The CDR3 DNA sequence: TGTGCCAGCAGACAGGGGGCGGGTACAGATACGCAGTATTTT.

Here the CDR3 DNA reads TGTGCCGCCGGACCTAGCGGGGGTACAGATACGCAGTATTTT. The encoded protein is CAAGPSGGTDTQYF. This chain links TRBV7-6 with TRBJ2-3, with 10 bases fitting TRBD2. The CDR3 covers 14 residues. Trimming at V came to 11 bases and at J to 3 bases, leaving 8 bases not matched to a gene. Germline V gene lookup returns CDR1 SGHVS and CDR2 FNYEAQ.

This chain connects TRBV10-3 to TRBJ2-7, with D possibly being TRBD2 (6 bases). The CDR3 contains 12 residues. Deletions cut 8 bases from V and 5 bases from J, with 13 bases between. Germline CDR1 reads ENHRY; CDR2 reads SYGVKD. CDR3: CAILRGADEQYF. The DNA of the CDR3 is TGTGCCATCCTACGCGGGGCCGACGAGCAGTACTTC.

The chain recombines TRBV12-3 or TRBV12-4 with TRBJ2-5; 7 nucleotides align to TRBD2. The CDR3 is 16 amino acids. V lost 11 bases and J lost 2; bases outside the gene matches: 17. CDR3 sequence: CAGGERVWEPQETQYF. CDR3 DNA: TGTGCCGGGGGGGAGCGGGTTTGGGAGCCTCAAGAGACCCAGTACTTC.

About this clonotype itself: Since a much larger clone is just one base distant, this may be a read error. The CDR3 nucleotides are TGTGCCAGCAGCTCCAAAATGATCGGGGAAAGGTTTTGCCCCTTC. This codes for CASSSKMIGERFCPF. The chain is built from TRBV7-2 and TRBJ1-2; D remains unclear. The CDR3 extends over 15 amino acids. Germline V gene sequence: CDR1 SGHTA, CDR2 FQGNSA.

There are many counts of this clonotype. The rearrangement uses TRBV5-5 and TRBJ1-6; 8 bases map to TRBD1. The V and J ends lost 4 bases and 10 bases, in that order; junction bases with no gene match: 10. The CDR3 has 15 residues. Germline V gene lookup returns CDR1 SGHKS and CDR2 YYEKEE (reference sequence). The DNA for the CDR3 is TGTGCCAGCAGCCCAGGACAGGGTGGAGCGTCACCCCTCCACTTT. The encoded protein is CASSPGQGGASPLHF.

This clonotype has more than one count but fewer than ten. J is TRBJ1-1 and V is TRBV19; TRBD1 matches at 9 bases. The CDR3 covers 15 residues. V lost 1 base, J lost 4 bases, and 4 bases stayed unmatched. Germline V gives CDR1 LNHDA, CDR2 SQIVND (reference sequence). CDR3 nucleotides: TGTGCCAGTAGTATAGTGCTACAGGGGGCCACTGAAGCTTTCTTT. Its translation: CASSIVLQGATEAFF. Drawing the rest from reference TRBV19 and TRBJ1-1, the complete variable domain is DGGITQSPKYLFRKEGQNVTLSCEQNLNHDAMYWYRQDPGQGLRLIYYSQIVNDFQKGDIAEGYSVSREKKESFPLTVTSAQKNPTAFYLCASSIVLQGATEAFFGQGTRLTVV.

This clonotype was recorded many times. The chain has TRBV20-1 and TRBJ2-3, with TRBD2 identical over 9 bases. CDR3 length: 15 residues. The germline V gene has CDR1 DFQATT and CDR2 SNEGSKA (reference sequence). Losses at the gene ends were 5 bases for V and 2 bases for J; bases not matched to a gene: 8. CDR3 sequence: CSAAASGVITDTQYF. For the CDR3, the DNA is TGCAGTGCTGCAGCTAGCGGGGTTATCACAGATACGCAGTATTTT.

This clonotype was detected ten times or more. One end of the junction is discordant with germline, which a read error may explain. This chain uses TRBV6-5 with TRBJ1-2; 9 positions agree with TRBD1. The CDR3 covers 18 residues. Germline-derived CDR1 and CDR2 are MNHEY and SVGAGI. The CDR3 region is CASSHSKDGTGTDYGYTF. As DNA, the CDR3 is TGTGCCAGCAGTCACTCGAAAGACGGGACAGGGACCGACTATGGCTACACCTTC.

Many counts were recorded for this clonotype. The rearrangement uses TRBV14 and TRBJ2-2; 9 bases are shared with TRBD2. V lost 4 bases and J lost 6; bases outside the gene matches: 6. Germline V gene lookup returns CDR1 SGHDN and CDR2 FVKESK. CDR3 length: 15 residues. CDR3 sequence reads: CASSPGTSYAGELFF. The CDR3 DNA sequence: TGTGCCAGCAGCCCCGGGACTAGCTATGCCGGGGAGCTGTTTTTT.

This clonotype showed up many times. The rearrangement links TRBV28 to TRBJ1-2; D unresolved. Germline CDR1 reads MDHEN; CDR2 reads SYDVKM. The germline V and J ends were trimmed by 6 bases and 8 bases, with 10 bases remaining between them. The CDR3 sequence is 11 residues long. The CDR3 reads CASRASGGYTF. In DNA, the CDR3 is TGTGCCAGCAGAGCATCTGGAGGCTACACCTTC.

Comments on this clonotype: The CDR3 ends on some other residue instead of the conserved phenylalanine or tryptophan, so this is likely a read error. Because the CDR3's place on the DNA is in doubt, the DNA is left out and the CDR3 is given as listed by TCRdb. The gene calls are TRBV12-5 and TRBJ2-7; the DNA was not compared with TRBD1, the D call given in the table. The CDR3 numbers 9 amino acids, ends counted. Germline loops: CDR1 LGHNT, CDR2 FRNRAP. The chain's CDR3 is CASGFDVAA.

This clonotype has ten or more counts. The chain recombines TRBV6-5 with TRBJ2-7; D is unclear. V was cut by 4 bases and J by 4 bases, with 14 bases left in between. Germline CDR1 and CDR2: MNHEY and SVGAGI. The CDR3 loop spans 14 amino acids. The CDR3: CASSSSTTTYEQYF. The CDR3 coding sequence is TGTGCCAGCAGTTCTTCCACGACCACTTACGAGCAGTACTTC.